This T cell receptor (beta chain) was sequenced in a study of T cells after yellow fever vaccination (dated by TCRdb to the late 2010s). Background on the whole study: The SMART-Seq v4 Ultra Low Input RNA kit was used to prepare libraries from fractions with low cell numbers. To track T-cell clones before and after primary and booster YFV17D yellow fever vaccination, bulk TCR alpha and beta repertoires were sequenced longitudinally. Two healthy male donors, one aged 18 to 30 and one aged 30 to 40 years, made up the cohort. Blood was collected at multiple timepoints before and after primary and secondary immunization, and bulk PBMC replicates and cell subsets were isolated. The study at large found these results: Most clones expanded after primary vaccination (around 96% of CD4 and over 80% of CD8) were re-detected after the booster, suggesting that broad memory maintenance occurred. A small fraction of clonotypes appeared in both the CD4 and CD8 compartments, likely as a result of convergent recombination. FACS-sorted repertoires could contain abundant contaminating clonotypes from the bulk population, so computational filtering was required. Only a couple of donors were included in the study, so the extent to which the findings can be generalized is limited. The secondary T-cell response was found to be weaker but faster than the primary response, with a peak reached on day 5 rather than on day 15.

A remark on this clonotype: There is no known antigen for this receptor. Per-base quality was not reported, and no clone a single base away is much larger than it.

Explained via the paper, the treatment or condition label denotes: live attenuated yellow fever vaccine strain. At each blood-draw timepoint, two biological replicates of bulk PBMCs were obtained. A standard Ficoll-Paque protocol was used to isolate PBMCs from peripheral blood. RNA was extracted with TriZol from bulk PBMCs, CD4 and CD8 fractions, and dextramer-positive and dextramer-negative fractions. TCR cDNA was synthesized by 5'RACE template switching, which introduced a universal primer site and unique molecular identifiers. Priming for cDNA synthesis came from both the TCR alpha and TCR beta constant segments. Library amplification used two PCR steps, and the second PCR step added sample barcodes and sequencing adapters. Libraries were sequenced on Illumina HiSeq 2500 (2x100 bp) or NovaSeq (2x150 bp). The original pipeline was this. MIGEC handled demultiplexing of reads and collapsing into UMI consensus sequences, while MiXCR performed V(D)J alignment. Vaccine-responding clonotypes were defined with edgeR using replicate PBMC samples, requiring FDR below 0.01 and a log2 fold change above 5 up to day 15. Each bulk clonotype received a CD4 or CD8 identity based on whether the sequenced CD4 or CD8 repertoire contained that clonotype at higher abundance. Starting from the raw public reads, TCRdb applied fastp trimming at Q25, assembled clones with MiXCR and retained in-frame beta chains. Every distinct CDR3 protein forms one entry, paired with its most common genes and DNA. The V and J calls shown here were made by TCRdb, not taken from the authors' results. The sample has some 600,000 distinct CDR3 sequences on record, about 15% of them singletons. The biggest ten clones account for about 18% of the sample.

The sample here was PBMCs, taken around 5 days after the first yellow fever vaccination. This receptor was obtained from a man aged 18 to 29 who received the YFV17D yellow fever vaccine.

The nucleotide sequence is given as TGTGCCAGCAGCCATTCGGAGGGGACGAACACTGAAGCTTTCTTT. It translates to CASSHSEGTNTEAFF. Recombination connected TRBV14 to TRBJ1-1; the D segment could be TRBD1, given 5 matching bases. From the germline V gene, CDR1 is SGHDN and CDR2 is FVKESK. The CDR3, cysteine through phenylalanine, is 15 amino acids long. Solely the CDR3 DNA is kept, with 45 bases framed from the first base. The junction shows trimming of 3 bases on V and 1 base on J, plus 12 bases between the germline ends. Outside the CDR3, residues come from the reference TRBV14 and TRBJ1-1 proteins, so the full variable domain is: EAGVTQFPSHSVIEKGQTVTLRCDPISGHDNLYWYRRVMGKEIKFLLHFVKESKQDESGMPNNRFLAERTGGTYSTLKVQPAELEDSGVYFCASSHSEGTNTEAFFGQGTRLTVV.